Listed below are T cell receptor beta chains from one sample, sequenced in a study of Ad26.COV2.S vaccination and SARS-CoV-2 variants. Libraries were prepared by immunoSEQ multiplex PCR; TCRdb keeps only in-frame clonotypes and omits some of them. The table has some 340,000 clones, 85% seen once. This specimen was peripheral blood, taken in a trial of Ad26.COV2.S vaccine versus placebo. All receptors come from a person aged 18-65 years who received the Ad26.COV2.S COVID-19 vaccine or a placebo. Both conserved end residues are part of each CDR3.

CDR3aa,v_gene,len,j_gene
CASIEGQGSPFRPNQPQHF,TRBV10-1,19,TRBJ1-5
CSVRTGPASMGYEQYF,TRBV29-1,16,TRBJ2-7
CASSPSGTGSYEQYF,TRBV7-9,15,TRBJ2-7
CASGYRVNTEAFF,TRBV19,13,TRBJ1-1
CAISGGAANSPLHF,TRBV10-3,14,TRBJ1-6
CASSLLGSIPNEQYF,TRBV7-9,15,TRBJ2-7
CASSPGLQGHYGYTF,TRBV18,15,TRBJ1-2
CASSVDGVTNEKLFF,TRBV9,15,TRBJ1-4
CASSLVLTGDFQETQYF,TRBV5-4,17,TRBJ2-5
CASSPAGGENIQYF,TRBV3-1/TRBV3-2,14,TRBJ2-4
CASSLAGVSPGYTF,TRBV5-1,14,TRBJ1-2
CASSLPGTGGPKNIQYF,TRBV28,17,TRBJ2-4
CASSEYRGGIRAGELFF,TRBV6-1,17,TRBJ2-2
CASSLVVGANTGELFF,TRBV11-2,16,TRBJ2-2
CASHRALTGELFF,TRBV12-3/TRBV12-4,13,TRBJ2-2
CASSMSGGREAFF,TRBV19,13,TRBJ1-1
CASSPIDRGLETQYF,TRBV9,15,TRBJ2-5
CASSLDPRGGGATDTQYF,TRBV5-1,18,TRBJ2-3
CASSLDRNYGYTF,TRBV28,13,TRBJ1-2
CATSREQGGYTF,TRBV15,12,TRBJ1-2
CASSRPGNTEAFF,TRBV19,13,TRBJ1-1
CASSVYREGTEAFF,TRBV9,14,TRBJ1-1
CASSHRRGRQGGTEAFF,TRBV7-8,17,TRBJ1-1
CASGSPNEQGQETQYF,TRBV12-5,16,TRBJ2-5
CASSWGQGSNQPQHF,TRBV5-5,15,TRBJ1-5
CASSPRQAYEQYF,TRBV5-1,13,TRBJ2-7
CASSTLSTGPYEQYF,TRBV28,15,TRBJ2-7
CASSIQSGGNTGELFF,TRBV28,16,TRBJ2-2
CASSRSGTGADGYTF,TRBV7-3,15,TRBJ1-2
CASARTVYTF,TRBV2,10,TRBJ1-2